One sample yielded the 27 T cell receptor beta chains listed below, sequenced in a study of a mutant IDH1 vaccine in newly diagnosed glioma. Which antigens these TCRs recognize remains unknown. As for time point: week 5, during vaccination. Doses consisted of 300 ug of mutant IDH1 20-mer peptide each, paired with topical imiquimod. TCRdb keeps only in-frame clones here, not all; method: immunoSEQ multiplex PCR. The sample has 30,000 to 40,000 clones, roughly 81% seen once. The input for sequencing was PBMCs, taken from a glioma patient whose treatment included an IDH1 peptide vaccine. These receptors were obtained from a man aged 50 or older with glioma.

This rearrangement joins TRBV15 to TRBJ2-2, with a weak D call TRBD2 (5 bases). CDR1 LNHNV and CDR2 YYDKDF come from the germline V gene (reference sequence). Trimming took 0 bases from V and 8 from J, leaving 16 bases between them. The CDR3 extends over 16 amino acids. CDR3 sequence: CATSRDSGIGLGELFF. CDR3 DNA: TGTGCCACCAGCAGAGATTCGGGGATCGGTTTGGGGGAGCTGTTTTTT.

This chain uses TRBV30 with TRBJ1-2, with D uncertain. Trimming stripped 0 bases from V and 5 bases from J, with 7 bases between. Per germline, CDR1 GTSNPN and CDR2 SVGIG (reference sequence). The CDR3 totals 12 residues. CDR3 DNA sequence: TGTGCCTGGAGTGTACGGGCTTATGGCTACACCTTC. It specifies CAWSVRAYGYTF.

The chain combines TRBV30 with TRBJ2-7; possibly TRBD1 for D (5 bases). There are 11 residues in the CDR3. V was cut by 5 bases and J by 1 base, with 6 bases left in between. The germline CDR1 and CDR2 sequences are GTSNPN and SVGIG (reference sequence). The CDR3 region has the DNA TGTGCCTGGGACAGTTCCTACGAGCAGTACTTC. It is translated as CAWDSSYEQYF.

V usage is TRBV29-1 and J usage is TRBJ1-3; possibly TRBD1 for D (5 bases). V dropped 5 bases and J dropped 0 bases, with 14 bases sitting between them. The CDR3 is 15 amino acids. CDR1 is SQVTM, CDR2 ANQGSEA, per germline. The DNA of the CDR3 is TGCAGCGTTAGCGGGGGACTCAACTCTGGAAACACCATATATTTT. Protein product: CSVSGGLNSGNTIYF.

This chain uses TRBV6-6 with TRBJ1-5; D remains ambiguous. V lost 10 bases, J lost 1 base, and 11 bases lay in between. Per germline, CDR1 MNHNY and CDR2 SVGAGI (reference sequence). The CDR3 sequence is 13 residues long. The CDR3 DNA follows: TGTGCCACCACTCTCGGAAGCAATCAGCCCCAGCATTTT. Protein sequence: CATTLGSNQPQHF.

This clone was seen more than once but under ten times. Here the CDR3 DNA reads TGTGCCAGCAGCGTAGAGGGAGATATCACAGATACGCAGTATTTT. This sequence encodes CASSVEGDITDTQYF. This chain connects TRBV9 to TRBJ2-3; D perhaps matches TRBD2 (5 bases). This CDR3 is built from 15 residues. Germline V gene sequence: CDR1 SGDLS, CDR2 YYNGEE. Trimming stripped 0 bases from V and 2 bases from J, with 10 bases between.

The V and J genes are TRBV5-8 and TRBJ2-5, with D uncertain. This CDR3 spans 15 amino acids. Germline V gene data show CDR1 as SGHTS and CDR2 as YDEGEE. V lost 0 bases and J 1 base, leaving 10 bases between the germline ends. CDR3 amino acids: CASSLVDLLQETQYF. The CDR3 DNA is TGTGCCAGCAGCTTGGTGGATCTTCTCCAAGAGACCCAGTACTTC. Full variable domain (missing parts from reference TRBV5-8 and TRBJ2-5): EAGVTQSPTHLIKTRGQQATLRCSPISGHTSVYWYQQALGLGLQFLLWYDEGEERNRGNFPPRFSGRQFPNYSSELNVNALELEDSALYLCASSLVDLLQETQYFGPGTRLLVL.

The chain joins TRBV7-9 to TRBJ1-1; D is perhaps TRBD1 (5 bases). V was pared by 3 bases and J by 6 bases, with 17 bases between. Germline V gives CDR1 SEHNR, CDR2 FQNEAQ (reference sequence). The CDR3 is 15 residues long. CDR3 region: CASSLLSGERSEAFF. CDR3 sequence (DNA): TGTGCCAGCAGCTTGCTGTCGGGGGAAAGGTCTGAAGCTTTCTTT.

For the CDR3, the DNA is TGTGCCAGCAGCTTAGTATTAGGTGGCTACACCTTC. This encodes CASSLVLGGYTF. The chain employs TRBV7-2 and TRBJ1-2; unclear D gene. The germline gives CDR1 SGHTA, CDR2 FQGNSA. This CDR3 is 12 amino acids long. V lost 1 base and J 7 bases, leaving 7 bases between the germline ends.

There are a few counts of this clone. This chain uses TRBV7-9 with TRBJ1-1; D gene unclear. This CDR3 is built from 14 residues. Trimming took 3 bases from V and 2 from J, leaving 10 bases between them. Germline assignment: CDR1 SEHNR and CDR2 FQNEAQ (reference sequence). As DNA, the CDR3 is TGTGCCAGCAGCTTGGTCTCCTCCAACACTGAAGCTTTCTTT. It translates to CASSLVSSNTEAFF.

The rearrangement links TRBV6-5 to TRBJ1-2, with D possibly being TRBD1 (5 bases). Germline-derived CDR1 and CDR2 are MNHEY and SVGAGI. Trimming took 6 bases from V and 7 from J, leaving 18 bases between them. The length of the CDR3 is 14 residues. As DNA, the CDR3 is TGTGCCAGCAGCCAGGGTGGGTGGCGGGTTGGCTACACCTTC. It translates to CASSQGGWRVGYTF.

CDR3 loop: CASSLQAGDYEQYF. CDR3 bases: TGCGCCAGCAGCTTGCAAGCGGGAGATTACGAGCAGTACTTC. This sequence joins TRBV5-1 and TRBJ2-7; TRBD2 aligns across 8 bases. Looked up from germline, CDR1 is SGHRS and CDR2 is YFSETQ. V was pared by 1 base and J by 4 bases, with 4 bases of the junction left unmatched. CDR3 length: 14 amino acids.

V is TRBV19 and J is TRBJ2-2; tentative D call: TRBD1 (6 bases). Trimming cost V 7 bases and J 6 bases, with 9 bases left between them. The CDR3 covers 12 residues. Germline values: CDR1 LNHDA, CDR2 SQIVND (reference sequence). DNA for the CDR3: TGTGCCAGTATCTCAGGGGCCGGGGAGCTGTTTTTT. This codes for CASISGAGELFF.

CDR3 in DNA: TGTGCCAGCGCACCGGAGACCCAGTACTTC. This encodes CASAPETQYF. The chain employs TRBV2 and TRBJ2-5; D gene unclear. Germline V lookup: CDR1 SNHLY, CDR2 FYNNEI. CDR3 length: 10 amino acids. Trimming took off 8 bases at V and 5 bases at J, with 6 bases between the two ends.

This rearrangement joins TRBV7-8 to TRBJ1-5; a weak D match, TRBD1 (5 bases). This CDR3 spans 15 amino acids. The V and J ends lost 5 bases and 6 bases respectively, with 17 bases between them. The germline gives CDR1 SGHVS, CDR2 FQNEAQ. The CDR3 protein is CASSRALQGSQPQHF. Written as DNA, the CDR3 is TGTGCCAGCAGCCGGGCCTTGCAGGGATCTCAGCCCCAGCATTTT. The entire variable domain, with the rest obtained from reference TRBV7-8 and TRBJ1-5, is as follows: GAGVSQSPRYKVAKRGQDVALRCDPISGHVSLFWYQQALGQGPEFLTYFQNEAQLDKSGLPSDRFFAERPEGSVSTLKIQRTQQEDSAVYLCASSRALQGSQPQHFGDGTRLSIL.

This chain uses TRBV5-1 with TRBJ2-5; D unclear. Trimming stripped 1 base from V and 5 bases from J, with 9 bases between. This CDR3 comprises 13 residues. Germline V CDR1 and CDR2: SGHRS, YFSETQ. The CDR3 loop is CASSLSPMETQYF. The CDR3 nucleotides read TGCGCCAGCAGCTTGAGTCCGATGGAGACCCAGTACTTC.

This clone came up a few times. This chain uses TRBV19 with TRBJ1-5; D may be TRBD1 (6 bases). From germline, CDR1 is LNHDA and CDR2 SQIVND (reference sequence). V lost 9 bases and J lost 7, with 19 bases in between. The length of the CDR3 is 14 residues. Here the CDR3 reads CASDPNRAGQPQHF. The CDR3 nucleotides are TGTGCCAGCGATCCCAACAGGGCAGGCCAGCCCCAGCATTTT.

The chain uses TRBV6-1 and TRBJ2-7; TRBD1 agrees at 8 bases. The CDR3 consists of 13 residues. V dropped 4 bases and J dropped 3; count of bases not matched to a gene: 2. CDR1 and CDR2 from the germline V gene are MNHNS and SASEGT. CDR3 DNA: TGTGCCAGCAGTGTGGACAGGGACTACGAGCAGTACTTC. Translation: CASSVDRDYEQYF.

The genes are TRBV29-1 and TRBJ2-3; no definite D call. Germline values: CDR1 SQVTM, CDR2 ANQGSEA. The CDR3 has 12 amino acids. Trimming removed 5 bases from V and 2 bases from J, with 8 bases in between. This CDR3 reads CSVSFSTDTQYF. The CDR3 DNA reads TGCAGCGTTAGTTTCTCCACAGATACGCAGTATTTT.

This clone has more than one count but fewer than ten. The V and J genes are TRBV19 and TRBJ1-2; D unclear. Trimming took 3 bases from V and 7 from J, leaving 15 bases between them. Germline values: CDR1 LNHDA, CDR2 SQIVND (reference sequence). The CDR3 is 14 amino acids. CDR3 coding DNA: TGTGCCAGTAGTATTCGTCGGGGAGTGGGTGGCTACACCTTC. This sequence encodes CASSIRRGVGGYTF.

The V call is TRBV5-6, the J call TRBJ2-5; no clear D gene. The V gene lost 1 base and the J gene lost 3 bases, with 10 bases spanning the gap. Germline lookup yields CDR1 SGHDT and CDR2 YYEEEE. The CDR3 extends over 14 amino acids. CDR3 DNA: TGTGCCAGCAGCTTGTTAACAGCAAAAGAGACCCAGTACTTC. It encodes CASSLLTAKETQYF.

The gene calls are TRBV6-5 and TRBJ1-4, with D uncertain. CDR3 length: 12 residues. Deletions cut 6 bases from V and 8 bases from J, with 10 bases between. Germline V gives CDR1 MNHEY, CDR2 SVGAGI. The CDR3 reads CASSPEREKLFF. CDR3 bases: TGTGCCAGCAGCCCTGAAAGAGAAAAACTGTTTTTT.

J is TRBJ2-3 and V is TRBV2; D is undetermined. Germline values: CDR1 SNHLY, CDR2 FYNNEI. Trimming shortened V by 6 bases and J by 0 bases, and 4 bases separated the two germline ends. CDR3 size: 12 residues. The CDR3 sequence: CASSPSTDTQYF. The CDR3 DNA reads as TGTGCCAGCAGCCCTAGCACAGATACGCAGTATTTT.

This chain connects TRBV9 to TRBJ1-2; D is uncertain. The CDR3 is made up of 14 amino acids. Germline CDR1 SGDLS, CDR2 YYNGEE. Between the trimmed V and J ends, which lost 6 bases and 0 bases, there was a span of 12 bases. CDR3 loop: CASTMDRANYGYTF. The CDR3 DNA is TGTGCCAGCACCATGGACCGCGCTAACTATGGCTACACCTTC.

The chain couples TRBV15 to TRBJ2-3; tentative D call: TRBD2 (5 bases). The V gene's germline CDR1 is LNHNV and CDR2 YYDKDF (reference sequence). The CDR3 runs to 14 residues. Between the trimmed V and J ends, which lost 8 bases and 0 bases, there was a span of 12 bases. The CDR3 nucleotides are TGTGCCACCGAACTAGTGCCTAGCACAGATACGCAGTATTTT. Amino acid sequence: CATELVPSTDTQYF.

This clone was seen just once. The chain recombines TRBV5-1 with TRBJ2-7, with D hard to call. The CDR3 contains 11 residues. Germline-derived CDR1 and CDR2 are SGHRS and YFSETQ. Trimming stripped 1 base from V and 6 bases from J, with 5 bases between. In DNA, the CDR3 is TGCGCCAGCAGCTTGCTTGGCGAGCAGTACTTC. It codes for CASSLLGEQYF.

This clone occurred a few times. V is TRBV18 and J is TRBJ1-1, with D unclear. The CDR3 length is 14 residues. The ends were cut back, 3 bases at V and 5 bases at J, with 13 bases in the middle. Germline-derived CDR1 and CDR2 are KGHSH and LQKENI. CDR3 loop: CASSPTGKLTEAFF. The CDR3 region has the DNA TGTGCCAGCTCACCGACGGGGAAGTTAACTGAAGCTTTCTTT. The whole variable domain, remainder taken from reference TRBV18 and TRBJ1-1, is NAGVMQNPRHLVRRRGQEARLRCSPMKGHSHVYWYRQLPEEGLKFMVYLQKENIIDESGMPKERFSAEFPKEGPSILRIQQVVRGDSAAYFCASSPTGKLTEAFFGQGTRLTVV.